This T cell receptor (beta chain) originates from a study of shared clonotypes between healthy human individuals. Study as a whole: CD4 naive and CD4 memory each took three plates per donor, while CD8 naive took two and CD8 memory one.

TCRdb's copy holds only in-frame clones and misses some; the assay was immunoSEQ multiplex PCR. Altogether 85,000 to 100,000 clones are present, 68% being singletons, with the ten largest covering about 50%. This clone was recorded a few times. Antigen: not known. This CDR3 contains 15 residues. Germline loops: CDR1 SGHTA, CDR2 FQGNSA. The V end was cut by 1 base, the J end by 3 bases, with 13 bases between. General study results and limits: As a rule, naive subsets had a larger estimated richness than memory subsets.

What was sequenced was memory CD8+ T cells sorted from blood. The subset: CD45RO+ cells pooled with CCR7-negative TemRA cells. This TCR derives from a man aged 25-40 years in good health. V usage is TRBV7-2 and J usage is TRBJ2-7; D assignment may be TRBD1 or TRBD2 (5 bases each). In DNA form, the CDR3 reads TGTGCCAGCAGCTTAGATGGTAGCGACAGCTACGAGCAGTACTTC. Translation gives CASSLDGSDSYEQYF.